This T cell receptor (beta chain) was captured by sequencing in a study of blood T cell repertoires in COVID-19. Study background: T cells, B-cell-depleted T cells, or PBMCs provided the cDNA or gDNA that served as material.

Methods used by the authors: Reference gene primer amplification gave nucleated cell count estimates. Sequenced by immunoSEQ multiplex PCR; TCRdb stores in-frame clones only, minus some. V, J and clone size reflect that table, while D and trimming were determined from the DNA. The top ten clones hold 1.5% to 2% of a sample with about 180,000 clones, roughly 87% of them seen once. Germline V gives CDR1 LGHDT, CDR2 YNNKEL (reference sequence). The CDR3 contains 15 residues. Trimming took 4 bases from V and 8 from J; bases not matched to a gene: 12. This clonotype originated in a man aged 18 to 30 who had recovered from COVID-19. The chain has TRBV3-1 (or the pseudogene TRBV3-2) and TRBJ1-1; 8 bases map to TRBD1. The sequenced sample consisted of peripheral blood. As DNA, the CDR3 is TGTGCCAGCAGCCCCCGGACAGGGCTGAGCACCGAAGCTTTCTTT. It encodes CASSPRTGLSTEAFF.